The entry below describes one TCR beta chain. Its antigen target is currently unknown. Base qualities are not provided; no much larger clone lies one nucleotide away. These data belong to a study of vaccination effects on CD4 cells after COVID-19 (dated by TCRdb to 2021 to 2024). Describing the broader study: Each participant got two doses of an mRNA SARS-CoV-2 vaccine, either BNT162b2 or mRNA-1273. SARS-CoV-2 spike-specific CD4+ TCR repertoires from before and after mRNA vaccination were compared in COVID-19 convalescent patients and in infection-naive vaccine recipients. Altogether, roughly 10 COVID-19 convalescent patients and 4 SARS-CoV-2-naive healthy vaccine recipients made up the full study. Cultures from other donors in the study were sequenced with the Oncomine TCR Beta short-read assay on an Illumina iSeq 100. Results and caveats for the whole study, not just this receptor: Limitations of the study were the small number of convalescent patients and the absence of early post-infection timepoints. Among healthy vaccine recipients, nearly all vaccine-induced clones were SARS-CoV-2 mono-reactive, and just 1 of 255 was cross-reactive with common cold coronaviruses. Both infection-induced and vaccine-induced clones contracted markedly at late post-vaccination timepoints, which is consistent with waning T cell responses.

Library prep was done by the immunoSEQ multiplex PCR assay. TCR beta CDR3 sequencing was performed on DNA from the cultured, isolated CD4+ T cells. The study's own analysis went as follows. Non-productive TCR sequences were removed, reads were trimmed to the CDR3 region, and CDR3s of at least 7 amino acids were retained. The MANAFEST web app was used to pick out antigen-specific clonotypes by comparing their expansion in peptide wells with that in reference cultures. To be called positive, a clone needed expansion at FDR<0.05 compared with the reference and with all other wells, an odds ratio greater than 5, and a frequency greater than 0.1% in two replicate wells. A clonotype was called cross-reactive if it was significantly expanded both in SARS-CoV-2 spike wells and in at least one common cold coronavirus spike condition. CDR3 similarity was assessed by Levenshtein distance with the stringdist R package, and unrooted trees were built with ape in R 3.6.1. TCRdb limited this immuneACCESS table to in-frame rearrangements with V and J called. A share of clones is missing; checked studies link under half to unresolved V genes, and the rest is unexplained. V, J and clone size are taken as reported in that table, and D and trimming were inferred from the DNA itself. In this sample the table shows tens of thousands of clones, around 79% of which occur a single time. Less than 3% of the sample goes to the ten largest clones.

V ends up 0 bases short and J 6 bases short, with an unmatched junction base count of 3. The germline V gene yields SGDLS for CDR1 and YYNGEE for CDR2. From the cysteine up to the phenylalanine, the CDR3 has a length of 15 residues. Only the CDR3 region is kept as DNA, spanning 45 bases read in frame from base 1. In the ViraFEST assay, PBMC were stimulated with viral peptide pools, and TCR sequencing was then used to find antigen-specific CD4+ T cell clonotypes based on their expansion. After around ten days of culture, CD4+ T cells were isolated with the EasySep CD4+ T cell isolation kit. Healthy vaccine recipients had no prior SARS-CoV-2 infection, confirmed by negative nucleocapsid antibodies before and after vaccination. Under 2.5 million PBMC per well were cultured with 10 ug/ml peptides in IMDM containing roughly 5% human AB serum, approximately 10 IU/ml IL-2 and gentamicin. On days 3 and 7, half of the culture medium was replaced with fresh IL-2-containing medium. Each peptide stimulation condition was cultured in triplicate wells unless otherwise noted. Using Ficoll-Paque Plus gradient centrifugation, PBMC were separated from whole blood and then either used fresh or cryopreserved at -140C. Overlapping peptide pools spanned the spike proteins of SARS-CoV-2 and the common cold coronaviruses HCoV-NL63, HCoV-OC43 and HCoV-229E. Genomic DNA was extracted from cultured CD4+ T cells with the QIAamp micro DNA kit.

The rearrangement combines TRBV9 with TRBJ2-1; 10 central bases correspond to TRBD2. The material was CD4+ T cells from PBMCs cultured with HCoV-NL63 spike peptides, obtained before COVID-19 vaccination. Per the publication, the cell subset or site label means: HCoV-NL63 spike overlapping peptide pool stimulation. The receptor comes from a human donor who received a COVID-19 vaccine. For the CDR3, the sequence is CASSVGLAGANEQFF. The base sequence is TGTGCCAGCAGCGTAGGTCTAGCGGGGGCCAATGAGCAGTTCTTC. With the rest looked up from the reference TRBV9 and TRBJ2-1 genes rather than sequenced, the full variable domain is DSGVTQTPKHLITATGQRVTLRCSPRSGDLSVYWYQQSLDQGLQFLIQYYNGEERAKGNILERFSAQQFPDLHSELNLSSLELGDSALYFCASSVGLAGANEQFFGPGTRLTVL.